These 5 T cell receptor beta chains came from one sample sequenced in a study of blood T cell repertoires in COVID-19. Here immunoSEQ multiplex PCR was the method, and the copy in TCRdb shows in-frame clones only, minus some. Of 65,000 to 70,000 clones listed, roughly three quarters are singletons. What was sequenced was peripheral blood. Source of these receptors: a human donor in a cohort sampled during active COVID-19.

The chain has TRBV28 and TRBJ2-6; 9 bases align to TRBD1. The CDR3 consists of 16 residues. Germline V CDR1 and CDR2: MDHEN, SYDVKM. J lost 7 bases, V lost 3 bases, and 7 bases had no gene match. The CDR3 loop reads CASSFRTGDGANVLTF. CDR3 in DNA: TGTGCCAGCAGTTTCCGGACAGGGGACGGAGCCAACGTCCTGACTTTC.

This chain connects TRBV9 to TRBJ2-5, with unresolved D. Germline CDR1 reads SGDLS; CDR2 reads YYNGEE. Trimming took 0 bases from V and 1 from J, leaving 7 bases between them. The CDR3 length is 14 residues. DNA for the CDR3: TGTGCCAGCAGCGTAGATGGCGGCCAAGAGACCCAGTACTTC. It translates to CASSVDGGQETQYF.

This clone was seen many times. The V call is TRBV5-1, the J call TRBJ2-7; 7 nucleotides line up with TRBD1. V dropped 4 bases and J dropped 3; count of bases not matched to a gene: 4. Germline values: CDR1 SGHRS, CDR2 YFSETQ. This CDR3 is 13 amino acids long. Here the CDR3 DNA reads TGCGCCAGCAGCATAGGGACAGTCTACGAGCAGTACTTC. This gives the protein CASSIGTVYEQYF. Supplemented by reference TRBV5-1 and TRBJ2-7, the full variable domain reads KAGVTQTPRYLIKTRGQQVTLSCSPISGHRSVSWYQQTPGQGLQFLFEYFSETQRNKGNFPGRFSGRQFSNSRSEMNVSTLELGDSALYLCASSIGTVYEQYFGPGTRLTVT.

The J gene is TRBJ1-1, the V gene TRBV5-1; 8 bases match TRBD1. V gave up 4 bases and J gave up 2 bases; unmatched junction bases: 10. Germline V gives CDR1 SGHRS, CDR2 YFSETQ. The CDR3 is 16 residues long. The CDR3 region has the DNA TGCGCCAGCAGCCCCGGACAGGGAGCCCCCAACACTGAAGCTTTCTTT. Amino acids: CASSPGQGAPNTEAFF.

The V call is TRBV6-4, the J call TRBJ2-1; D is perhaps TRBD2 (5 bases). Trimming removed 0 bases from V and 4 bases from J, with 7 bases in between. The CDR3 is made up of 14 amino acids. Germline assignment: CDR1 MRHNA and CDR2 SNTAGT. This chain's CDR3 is CASSDSAAYNEQFF. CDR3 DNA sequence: TGTGCCAGCAGTGACTCAGCGGCGTACAATGAGCAGTTCTTC.